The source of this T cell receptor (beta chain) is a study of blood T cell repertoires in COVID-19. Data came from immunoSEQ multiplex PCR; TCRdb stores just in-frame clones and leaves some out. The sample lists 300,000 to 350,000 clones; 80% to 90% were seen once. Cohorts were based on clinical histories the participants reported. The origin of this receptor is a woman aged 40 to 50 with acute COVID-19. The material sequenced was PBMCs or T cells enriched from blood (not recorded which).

CDR3 region: CASSISGWQETQYF. The CDR3 DNA reads as TGTGCCAGTAGCATTAGCGGGTGGCAAGAGACCCAGTACTTC. The chain links TRBV19 to TRBJ2-5, with TRBD2 matching 7 bases. Trimming cost V 6 bases and J 2 bases; bases outside gene matches: 6. The CDR3 is 14 residues long. The germline V gene has CDR1 LNHDA and CDR2 SQIVND (reference sequence).